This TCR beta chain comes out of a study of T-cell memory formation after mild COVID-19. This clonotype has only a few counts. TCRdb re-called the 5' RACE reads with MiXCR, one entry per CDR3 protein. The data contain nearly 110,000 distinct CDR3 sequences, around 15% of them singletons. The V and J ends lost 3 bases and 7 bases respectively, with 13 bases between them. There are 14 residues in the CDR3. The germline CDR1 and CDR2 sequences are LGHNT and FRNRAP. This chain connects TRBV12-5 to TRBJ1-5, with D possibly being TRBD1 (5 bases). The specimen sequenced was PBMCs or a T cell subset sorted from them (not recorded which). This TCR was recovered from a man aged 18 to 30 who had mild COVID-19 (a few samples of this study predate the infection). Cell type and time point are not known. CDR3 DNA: TGTGCTAGTGGTTTTGGGGCGGCGGGCCAGCCCCAGCATTTT. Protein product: CASGFGAAGQPQHF.